Described below is a single T cell receptor (beta chain) sequence and its context. This entry belongs to a study of blood T cell repertoires in COVID-19. In the original analysis: For nucleated cells, counts were estimated from reference gene primer amplification. Assay used: immunoSEQ multiplex PCR; TCRdb lists only in-frame clones, some missing. That table is the source of V, J and clone size, and D and trimming were worked out from the DNA. This repertoire shows 15,000 to 20,000 clones, 89% found once; its top ten account for more than 10%. Trimming shortened V by 3 bases and J by 1 base, and 18 bases separated the two germline ends. Germline V gene sequence: CDR1 LNHDA, CDR2 SQIVND (reference sequence). CDR3 length: 17 residues.

The genes are TRBV19 and TRBJ2-5, with a tentative D call TRBD2 (6 bases). This clonotype was obtained from a man in his fifties or sixties with active COVID-19. Sequenced input: peripheral blood. CDR3 amino acids: CASSMRSGPEGQETQYF. CDR3 nucleotide sequence: TGTGCCAGTAGTATGAGGTCGGGCCCGGAGGGCCAAGAGACCCAGTACTTC.